The 18 T cell receptor beta chains listed next were all sequenced from one sample in a study of blood T cells in healthy people across ages. Primers used in a second PCR of about 7 to 12 cycles were a sample-barcoded 5' primer and a J-beta primer mix. TCRdb reanalysed the 5' RACE reads using MiXCR and keeps one entry per CDR3 protein. The sample lists hundreds of thousands of distinct CDR3 sequences, 58% occurring once. Sequenced input: blood. All receptors come from a man aged 30-40 years in good health.

The genes are TRBV28 and TRBJ2-1, with a weak D call TRBD1 (6 bases). V lost 10 bases and J lost 6, with 22 bases in between. Germline-derived CDR1 and CDR2 are MDHEN and SYDVKM. The length of the CDR3 is 15 residues. The CDR3 protein is CATTMARGLSNEQFF. The CDR3 DNA reads as TGTGCCACCACCATGGCGAGGGGGTTAAGCAATGAGCAGTTCTTC.

The rearrangement joins TRBV20-1 to TRBJ2-7; 7 bases align to TRBD2. Germline CDR1 and CDR2: DFQATT and SNEGSKA (reference sequence). After removal of 2 bases from V and 5 bases from J, the junction contained 3 bases not matched to a gene. CDR3 size: 12 residues. CDR3 amino acids: CSARMGGNEQYF. CDR3 bases: TGCAGTGCTAGAATGGGGGGGAACGAGCAGTACTTC.

This chain links TRBV29-1 with TRBJ2-3; TRBD2 matches at 14 bases. Germline loops: CDR1 SQVTM, CDR2 ANQGSEA. CDR3 length equals 17 residues. The V segment lost 4 bases and the J segment 4 bases; nucleotides outside the gene matches: 10. CDR3 coding DNA: TGCAGCGTTGGACTAGCGGGAGGGCCGAGGGGCGCAGATACGCAGTATTTT. The encoded protein is CSVGLAGGPRGADTQYF.

This chain joins TRBV7-9 and TRBJ1-2, with unresolved D. The V gene lost 5 bases and the J gene lost 3 bases, with 10 bases spanning the gap. Germline CDR1 reads SEHNR; CDR2 reads FQNEAQ (reference sequence). This CDR3 spans 13 amino acids. DNA for the CDR3: TGTGCCAGCAGCCCGAGAGACTACTATGGCTACACCTTC. It specifies CASSPRDYYGYTF.

V usage is TRBV25-1 and J usage is TRBJ1-2, with a tentative D call TRBD1 (6 bases). V was trimmed by 3 bases and J by 8 bases, leaving 22 bases between them. Germline V CDR1 and CDR2: MGHDK, SYGVNS. The CDR3 loop spans 16 amino acids. This CDR3 is CASSDPSRGGLPGYTF. Written as DNA, the CDR3 is TGTGCCAGCAGTGACCCCAGCCGAGGGGGGCTTCCGGGCTACACCTTC.

This clonotype was seen a handful of times. Germline is not matched at one junction end, which may reflect a read error. The rearrangement links TRBV29-1 to TRBJ2-5; a weak D match, TRBD1 (6 bases). In germline, CDR1 is SQVTM, CDR2 ANQGSEA. This CDR3 is 13 amino acids long. The CDR3: CGVDRDTQETQYF. The CDR3 DNA sequence: TGCGGCGTTGACCGGGACACTCAAGAGACCCAGTACTTC.

This chain uses TRBV7-8 with TRBJ2-7; D unclear. The closer fit of TRBJ2-5 to the DNA end suggests the J call may be wrong. Per germline, CDR1 SGHVS and CDR2 FQNEAQ. This CDR3 is built from 16 residues. The CDR3 DNA reads TGTGCCAGCAGCTTAGAGGGTCAGGTCTTCTGGGAGACCCAGTACTTC. This translates into CASSLEGQVFWETQYF.

CDR3 amino acids: CASSQTGDYEQYF. Here the CDR3 DNA reads TGCGCCAGCAGCCAAACGGGCGACTACGAGCAGTACTTC. The chain uses TRBV4-3 and TRBJ2-5; D uncertain. TRBJ2-7 explains the end of the DNA better; the J call may be wrong. The CDR3 contains 13 residues. CDR1 and CDR2 from the germline V gene are LGHNA and YSLEER.

In nucleotides, the CDR3 is TGTGCCAGCAGCTCCCCAATGAGCGGGAGACCCTACGAGCAGTACTTC. This codes for CASSSPMSGRPYEQYF. The chain links TRBV7-2 to TRBJ2-7, with 8 bases aligning to TRBD2. Germline loops: CDR1 SGHTA, CDR2 FQGNSA. CDR3 length: 16 residues. Trimming cost V 4 bases and J 2 bases; bases outside gene matches: 10. The complete variable domain, with remaining parts taken from reference TRBV7-2 and TRBJ2-7, reads GAGVSQSPSNKVTEKGKDVELRCDPISGHTALYWYRQSLGQGLEFLIYFQGNSAPDKSGLPSDRFSAERTGGSVSTLTIQRTQQEDSAVYLCASSSPMSGRPYEQYFGPGTRLTVT.

This clonotype was detected many times. The chain joins TRBV20-1 to TRBJ2-5; 10 positions match TRBD2. J lost 0 bases, V lost 6 bases, and 10 bases had no gene match. In germline, CDR1 is DFQATT, CDR2 SNEGSKA (reference sequence). The CDR3 loop spans 16 amino acids. The CDR3 DNA reads TGCAGTGCGGCCCCGGGACTAGCGACGTACCAAGAGACCCAGTACTTC. Translated, it gives CSAAPGLATYQETQYF.

CDR3 DNA sequence: TGTGCCAGCAGCAACCATTTGGCGTCCGAGCAGTACTTC. As protein: CASSNHLASEQYF. The chain employs TRBV5-6 and TRBJ2-7, with D unclear. The ends were cut back, 4 bases at V and 6 bases at J, with 14 bases in the middle. Germline V lookup: CDR1 SGHDT, CDR2 YYEEEE. The CDR3 covers 13 residues.

The chain joins TRBV6-2 or TRBV6-3 to TRBJ2-1, with no clear D. This CDR3 comprises 14 residues. V lost 6 bases and J 4 bases, leaving 13 bases between the germline ends. In germline, CDR1 is MNHEY, CDR2 SVGEGT. The CDR3 bases are TGTGCCAGCAGAGACCCGGAATTATACAATGAGCAGTTCTTC. Amino acids: CASRDPELYNEQFF.

The chain recombines TRBV5-6 with TRBJ1-2; D might be TRBD1 (6 bases). Germline V gene data show CDR1 as SGHDT and CDR2 as YYEEEE. Trimming removed 4 bases at V and 0 bases at J, with 13 bases between. This CDR3 has 15 residues. CDR3 residues: CASSPWTVTNYGYTF. The CDR3 region has the DNA TGTGCCAGCAGCCCCTGGACAGTAACTAACTATGGCTACACCTTC. The full variable domain, its missing parts supplied by reference TRBV5-6 and TRBJ1-2, is DAGVTQSPTHLIKTRGQQVTLRCSPKSGHDTVSWYQQALGQGPQFIFQYYEEEERQRGNFPDRFSGHQFPNYSSELNVNALLLGDSALYLCASSPWTVTNYGYTFGSGTRLTVV.

The gene calls are TRBV2 and TRBJ2-7; 8 positions match TRBD2. This CDR3 is built from 14 residues. Per the germline V gene, CDR1 is SNHLY and CDR2 is FYNNEI. V lost 7 bases to trimming and J lost 9 bases; unmatched junction nucleotides: 14. The CDR3 DNA is TGTGCCAGCACAGCGACGGGAGGGTGGACGGGGCAGTACTTC. This sequence encodes CASTATGGWTGQYF.

V gene TRBV5-1 combines with J gene TRBJ2-3, with D maybe TRBD1 (5 bases). CDR1 and CDR2 (germline): SGHRS, YFSETQ. The CDR3 is 15 amino acids. V lost 2 bases and J 4 bases, leaving 14 bases between the germline ends. CDR3 nucleotides: TGCGCCAGCAGCTTCCAGGGAACAGGACCAGATACGCAGTATTTT. This codes for CASSFQGTGPDTQYF.

This sequence joins TRBV18 and TRBJ2-1; possible D gene TRBD1, 6 bases. Germline CDR1 is KGHSH and CDR2 is LQKENI. The CDR3 is 14 amino acids. The V gene lost 6 bases and the J gene lost 6 bases, with 15 bases spanning the gap. CDR3 in amino acids: CASSQFRDTNEQFF. In nucleotides, the CDR3 is TGTGCCAGCTCTCAGTTCCGGGACACCAATGAGCAGTTCTTC.

V and J are TRBV14 and TRBJ2-7; 12 nucleotides match TRBD1. This CDR3 contains 16 residues. J gave up 5 bases and V 4 bases, and 9 bases lay outside the gene matches. Germline V gives CDR1 SGHDN, CDR2 FVKESK. This chain's CDR3 is CASSLRPGQGANEQYF. The CDR3 DNA sequence: TGTGCCAGCAGCCTCCGACCGGGACAGGGGGCGAACGAGCAGTACTTC.

This clonotype was seen a few times. This chain joins TRBV20-1 and TRBJ2-7, with a weak D call TRBD1 (6 bases). Germline CDR1 DFQATT, CDR2 SNEGSKA (reference sequence). The CDR3 has 15 residues. The V gene lost 0 bases and the J gene lost 0 bases, with 12 bases spanning the gap. DNA for the CDR3: TGCAGTGCTAGAGATGAGGGGGTTCCCTCCTACGAGCAGTACTTC. It translates to CSARDEGVPSYEQYF.